Here is one T cell receptor beta chain with its context. TCRdb keeps only in-frame clones here, not all; method: immunoSEQ multiplex PCR. The data hold 150,000 or so clones, with 80% to 90% observed a single time. This sample was included in a study of blood T cell repertoires in COVID-19. V was cut by 7 bases and J by 0 bases, with 12 bases left in between. This CDR3 has 15 residues. The germline V gene encodes CDR1 MNHEY and CDR2 SMNVEV (reference sequence). This receptor was taken from a man younger than 35 with COVID-19, enrolled during active disease. V is TRBV27 and J is TRBJ2-2; TRBD2 might be the D (5 bases). The sequencing input was peripheral blood. CDR3 bases: TGTGCCAGCAAACTCAGCGGACCGAACACCGGGGAGCTGTTTTTT. Translated, it gives CASKLSGPNTGELFF.